This T cell receptor beta chain is drawn from a study of cytomegalovirus exposure and HLA in healthy donors. For the study at large: The Caucasian-associated ancestry cluster contained 81% of the approximately 410 genotyped donors. Study-wide findings and caveats: Across all donors, roughly uniform sequencing depth was an assumption of the presence/absence analyses.

Concerning this clone: The antigen is not known.

The PCR employed 60 Vbeta primers together with 13 Jbeta primers. TCRdb's table, derived via immunoSEQ multiplex PCR, lists solely in-frame clones and lacks some. The sample shows over 150,000 clones, roughly 80% of them seen only once. This cohort consisted of healthy bone marrow donors. Donors likely had unrecorded immune exposures despite being nominally healthy when sampled. V was cut by 0 bases and J by 5 bases, with 13 bases left in between. CDR1 LGHNA and CDR2 YSLEER come from the germline V gene. This CDR3 has 15 residues. The clonotype was recovered from a man under 40 in good health and CMV-seropositive. V is TRBV4-3 and J is TRBJ1-2; D gene ambiguous. The sequenced sample consisted of PBMCs. CDR3 loop: CASSQDRGLKYGYTF. The CDR3 nucleotides are TGCGCCAGCAGCCAAGATCGAGGCCTAAAATATGGCTACACCTTC.